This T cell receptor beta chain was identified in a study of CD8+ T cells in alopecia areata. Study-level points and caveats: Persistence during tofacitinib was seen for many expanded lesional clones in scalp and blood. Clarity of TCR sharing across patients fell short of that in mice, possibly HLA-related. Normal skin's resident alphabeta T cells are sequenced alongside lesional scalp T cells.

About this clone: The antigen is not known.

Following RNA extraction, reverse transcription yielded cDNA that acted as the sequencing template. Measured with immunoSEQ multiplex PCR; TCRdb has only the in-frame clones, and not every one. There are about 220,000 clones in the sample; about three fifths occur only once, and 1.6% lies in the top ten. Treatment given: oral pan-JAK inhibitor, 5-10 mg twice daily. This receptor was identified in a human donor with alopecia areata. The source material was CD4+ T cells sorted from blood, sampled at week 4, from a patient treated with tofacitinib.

The CDR3 sequence: CAWSVATAEGQYF. Here the CDR3 DNA reads TGTGCCTGGAGTGTAGCAACCGCAGAAGGGCAGTACTTC. J is TRBJ2-7 and V is TRBV30; D remains unclear. Per germline, CDR1 GTSNPN and CDR2 SVGIG (reference sequence). Trimming removed 0 bases at V and 9 bases at J, with 15 bases between. The CDR3 is 13 amino acids.